These 8 T cell receptor beta chains came from one sample sequenced in a study of T-cell memory formation after mild COVID-19 (dated by TCRdb to 2020 to 2022). Library preparation used 5' RACE. The instrument given in TCRdb is Illumina NovaSeq 6000. Using fastp at Q25 and MiXCR, TCRdb reprocessed the public reads and kept productive beta chains. Rows merge per CDR3 protein into single entries with the most common DNA and genes. In all, the sample holds hundreds of thousands of distinct CDR3 sequences, and about 20% of those were seen once. About 8.7% of the sample rests with the top ten. The sequenced sample was PBMCs or a T cell subset sorted from them (not recorded which). These receptors were taken from an adult woman who had mild COVID-19 (a few samples of this study predate the infection). The sample titles of this study are shuffled in the database, so cell type and time point are left out; the donor was told from shared clones.

The rearrangement uses TRBV12-3 or TRBV12-4 and TRBJ2-3; D possibly corresponds to TRBD2 (5 bases). This CDR3 has 11 residues. CDR3: CVLAVEATQYF. DNA of the CDR3: TGTGTGCTAGCCGTAGAGGCTACGCAGTATTTT.

This clonotype was seen ten or more times. The J gene is TRBJ1-4, the V gene TRBV5-5; no definite D call. In germline, CDR1 is SGHKS, CDR2 YYEKEE (reference sequence). The CDR3 has 14 residues. V gave up 0 bases and J gave up 0 bases, with 3 bases separating them. CDR3 residues: CASSLGPTNEKLFF. CDR3 nucleotide sequence: TGTGCCAGCAGCTTGGGGCCAACTAATGAAAAACTGTTTTTT. Variable domain in full (rest from reference TRBV5-5 and TRBJ1-4): DAGVTQSPTHLIKTRGQQVTLRCSPISGHKSVSWYQQVLGQGPQFIFQYYEKEERGRGNFPDRFSARQFPNYSSELNVNALLLGDSALYLCASSLGPTNEKLFFGSGTQLSVL.

This clonotype was seen more than once but under ten times. The CDR3 nucleotides are TGTGCCAGCAGCTTTGGGGGACATTGGGAGCTGGACTATGGCTACACCTTC. Translating it yields CASSFGGHWELDYGYTF. The rearrangement links TRBV13 to TRBJ1-2; possibly TRBD1 for D (6 bases). V was shortened by 3 bases and J by 3 bases, with 20 bases between the two germline ends. CDR3 size: 17 residues. Germline CDR1 reads PRHDT; CDR2 reads FYEKMQ (reference sequence).

The CDR3 is CASSRTSGHAYEQYF. The CDR3 bases are TGTGCCAGCAGCCGGACTAGCGGTCACGCCTACGAGCAGTACTTC. The chain recombines TRBV6-5 with TRBJ2-7; 10 nucleotides match TRBD2. The trim removed 6 bases at V and 2 bases at J, leaving 7 bases unmatched. The CDR3 length is 15 residues. Germline V CDR1 and CDR2: MNHEY, SVGAGI.

Only a few counts were recorded for this clonotype. This chain connects TRBV7-3 to TRBJ2-2, with no clear D. This CDR3 has 12 residues. V lost 3 bases and J lost 6, with 5 bases in between. Germline V gene lookup returns CDR1 SGHTA and CDR2 FQGTGA. The CDR3 reads CASSFTPGELFF. CDR3 DNA: TGTGCCAGCAGCTTTACACCCGGGGAGCTGTTTTTT.

The V gene is TRBV7-9, the J gene TRBJ1-2, with D perhaps matching TRBD1 (5 bases). V was clipped by 5 bases and J by 8 bases, with 9 bases between them. This CDR3 is built from 11 residues. The germline CDR1 and CDR2 sequences are SEHNR and FQNEAQ (reference sequence). The CDR3 region is CASSTGQGYTF. DNA for the CDR3: TGTGCCAGCAGCACAGGCCAGGGCTACACCTTC.

This clonotype has more than one count but fewer than ten. This rearrangement joins TRBV9 to TRBJ1-1; maybe TRBD1 (6 bases). Germline V CDR1 and CDR2: SGDLS, YYNGEE. The CDR3 contains 16 residues. V was cut by 4 bases and J by 3 bases, with 19 bases left in between. CDR3 protein: CASSPFGQTLDTEAFF. Written as DNA, the CDR3 is TGTGCCAGCAGCCCCTTCGGACAGACTCTGGACACTGAAGCTTTCTTT.

This chain joins TRBV7-3 and TRBJ1-1, with a tentative D call TRBD1 (6 bases). Germline-derived CDR1 and CDR2 are SGHTA and FQGTGA. Between the trimmed V and J ends, which lost 1 base and 2 bases, there was a span of 8 bases. This CDR3 has 14 amino acids. The CDR3 sequence is CASSLIGTNTEAFF. CDR3 nucleotides: TGTGCCAGCAGCTTAATCGGGACAAACACTGAAGCTTTCTTT. Full variable domain (missing parts from reference TRBV7-3 and TRBJ1-1): GAGVSQTPSNKVTEKGKYVELRCDPISGHTALYWYRQSLGQGPEFLIYFQGTGAADDSGLPNDRFFAVRPEGSVSTLKIQRTERGDSAVYLCASSLIGTNTEAFFGQGTRLTVV.